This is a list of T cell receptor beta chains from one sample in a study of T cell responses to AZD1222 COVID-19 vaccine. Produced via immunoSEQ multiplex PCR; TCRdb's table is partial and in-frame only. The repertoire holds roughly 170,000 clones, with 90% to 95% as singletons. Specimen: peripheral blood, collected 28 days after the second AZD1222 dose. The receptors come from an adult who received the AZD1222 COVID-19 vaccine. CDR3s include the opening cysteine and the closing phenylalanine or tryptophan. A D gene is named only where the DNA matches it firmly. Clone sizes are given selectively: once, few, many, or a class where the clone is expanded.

CDR3: CASSLVALGTDTQYF
DNA: TGCGCCAGCAGCTTGGTTGCTCTAGGCACAGATACGCAGTATTTT
J: TRBJ2-3
size: .
D: .
V: TRBV5-1

CDR3: CASKLYATNEKLFF
DNA: TGTGCCAGTAAACTATATGCAACTAATGAAAAACTGTTTTTT
J: TRBJ1-4
size: .
D: .
V: TRBV19

CDR3: CASRGSGSYEQYF
DNA: TGTGCCAGCAGAGGGTCTGGAAGCTACGAGCAGTACTTC
J: TRBJ2-7
size: .
D: .
V: TRBV6-5

CDR3: CASSSTTGGGFEQYF
DNA: TGTGCCAGCAGCTCCACCACAGGTGGGGGCTTCGAGCAGTACTTC
J: TRBJ2-7
size: .
D: .
V: TRBV11-2

CDR3: CASSQGVSFSYGYTF
DNA: TGTGCCAGCAGCCAAGGAGTCTCCTTCTCCTATGGCTACACCTTC
J: TRBJ1-2
size: .
D: .
V: TRBV14

CDR3: CASSHADGNSPLHF
DNA: TGTGCCAGCAGCCATGCGGACGGGAATTCACCCCTCCACTTT
J: TRBJ1-6
size: once
D: .
V: TRBV3-1/TRBV3-2

CDR3: CASSLTSGGNTIYF
DNA: TGTGCCAGCAGCCTAACCTCTGGTGGAAACACCATATATTTT
J: TRBJ1-3
size: .
D: .
V: TRBV3-1/TRBV3-2

CDR3: CASSLGTFQPQHF
DNA: TGTGCCAGCAGCTTGGGTACTTTCCAGCCCCAGCATTTT
J: TRBJ1-5
size: .
D: .
V: TRBV11-3

CDR3: CASGRWDEQFF
DNA: TGTGCTAGTGGTCGATGGGATGAGCAGTTCTTC
J: TRBJ2-1
size: .
D: .
V: TRBV12-5

CDR3: CASSSWGNEQYF
DNA: TGCGCCAGCAGCTCTTGGGGGAATGAGCAGTACTTC
J: TRBJ2-7
size: .
D: .
V: TRBV5-1

CDR3: CASSRQGNVNSPLHF
DNA: TGTGCCAGCAGTCGACAGGGGAACGTCAATTCACCCCTCCACTTT
J: TRBJ1-6
size: .
D: TRBD1
V: TRBV6-5

CDR3: CASNHGQGGKAFF
DNA: TGTGCCAGCAATCACGGACAGGGGGGGAAAGCTTTCTTT
J: TRBJ1-1
size: .
D: TRBD1
V: TRBV6-5

CDR3: CASSSLGDTYEQYF
DNA: TGTGCCAGCAGTTCCCTCGGGGACACCTACGAGCAGTACTTC
J: TRBJ2-7
size: .
D: .
V: TRBV28

CDR3: CASSLGNQETQYF
DNA: TGTGCCAGCAGTTTAGGGAATCAAGAGACCCAGTACTTC
J: TRBJ2-5
size: once
D: .
V: TRBV28

CDR3: CASTMWTDTNEKLFF
DNA: TGTGCCAGTACTATGTGGACGGATACTAATGAAAAACTGTTTTTT
J: TRBJ1-4
size: .
D: .
V: TRBV19

CDR3: CASSYLRGASNTGELFF
DNA: TGTGCCAGCAGTTACCTCCGCGGGGCGTCGAACACCGGGGAGCTGTTTTTT
J: TRBJ2-2
size: .
D: .
V: TRBV6-2/TRBV6-3

CDR3: CASSETTGVGGYTF
DNA: TGTGCCAGCAGCGAAACGACAGGGGTAGGCGGCTACACCTTC
J: TRBJ1-2
size: .
D: TRBD1
V: TRBV2

CDR3: CASSRRDRLGEDYGYTF
DNA: TGTGCCAGCAGCAGGCGGGACAGGCTTGGAGAGGACTATGGCTACACCTTC
J: TRBJ1-2
size: .
D: .
V: TRBV21-1

CDR3: CATRGGGTDTQYF
DNA: TGTGCCACGCGGGGGGGCGGGACAGATACGCAGTATTTT
J: TRBJ2-3
size: .
D: TRBD2
V: TRBV2

CDR3: CASSYYRAPPYNEQFF
DNA: TGTGCCAGCAGTTACTACCGGGCCCCGCCCTACAATGAGCAGTTCTTC
J: TRBJ2-1
size: .
D: .
V: TRBV6-5

CDR3: CASSFRGPDEQYF
DNA: TGTGCCAGCAGTTTCAGGGGCCCGGACGAGCAGTACTTC
J: TRBJ2-7
size: .
D: .
V: TRBV27

CDR3: CATRGLSNQPQHF
DNA: TGTGCCACCAGGGGGCTCAGCAATCAGCCCCAGCATTTT
J: TRBJ1-5
size: .
D: TRBD1
V: TRBV10-3

CDR3: CATSRGGGTMIHSSYNEQFF
DNA: TGTGCCACCAGCAGAGGGGGCGGCACGATGATCCATAGCTCCTACAATGAGCAGTTCTTC
J: TRBJ2-1
size: .
D: .
V: TRBV15

CDR3: CASSPSGGAGQPQHF
DNA: TGTGCCAGCAGCCCATCCGGGGGGGCGGGTCAGCCCCAGCATTTT
J: TRBJ1-5
size: .
D: .
V: TRBV7-2

CDR3: CATSGIDDRGEKLFF
DNA: TGTGCCACCAGCGGGATAGATGACAGGGGGGAAAAACTGTTTTTT
J: TRBJ1-4
size: .
D: TRBD1
V: TRBV15

CDR3: CASTPGAGGQETQYF
DNA: TGTGCCAGCACCCCGGGAGCGGGGGGGCAAGAGACCCAGTACTTC
J: TRBJ2-5
size: once
D: TRBD2
V: TRBV27

CDR3: CASSVVQALGAGELFF
DNA: TGTGCCAGCAGTGTAGTACAGGCCTTGGGCGCCGGGGAGCTGTTTTTT
J: TRBJ2-2
size: .
D: .
V: TRBV6-2/TRBV6-3

CDR3: CASSLEGADSYEQYF
DNA: TGTGCCAGCAGTTTAGAAGGGGCTGACTCCTACGAGCAGTACTTC
J: TRBJ2-7
size: .
D: .
V: TRBV27

CDR3: CASRLSGSPYEQYF
DNA: TGTGCCAGCAGACTATCGGGGTCCCCCTACGAGCAGTACTTC
J: TRBJ2-7
size: .
D: .
V: TRBV28

CDR3: CASSLVGYSNQPQHF
DNA: TGTGCCAGCAGCTTAGTCGGCTATAGCAATCAGCCCCAGCATTTT
J: TRBJ1-5
size: few
D: .
V: TRBV7-9

CDR3: CASSVRPASPEQYF
DNA: TGTGCCAGTAGTGTTAGGCCAGCTTCTCCCGAGCAGTACTTC
J: TRBJ2-7
size: .
D: .
V: TRBV19

CDR3: CASSELLTEQYF
DNA: TGTGCCAGCAGTGAATTACTCACCGAGCAGTACTTC
J: TRBJ2-7
size: once
D: .
V: TRBV2

CDR3: CASSSGTADTQYF
DNA: TGTGCCAGCAGTTCTGGGACAGCAGATACGCAGTATTTT
J: TRBJ2-3
size: once
D: TRBD1
V: TRBV7-6

CDR3: CATSREAGNQPQHF
DNA: TGTGCCACCAGCAGAGAGGCGGGAAATCAGCCCCAGCATTTT
J: TRBJ1-5
size: .
D: .
V: TRBV15

CDR3: CASSYSSGGLQETQYF
DNA: TGTGCCAGCAGTTACTCGTCGGGGGGACTTCAAGAGACCCAGTACTTC
J: TRBJ2-5
size: .
D: TRBD2
V: TRBV6-5

CDR3: CASSLASFSPLHF
DNA: TGCGCCAGCAGCTTGGCCTCTTTTTCACCCCTCCACTTT
J: TRBJ1-6
size: .
D: .
V: TRBV5-1

CDR3: CASSPSGTGGNTEAFF
DNA: TGTGCCAGCAGCCCATCCGGGACAGGAGGGAACACTGAAGCTTTCTTT
J: TRBJ1-1
size: .
D: TRBD1
V: TRBV7-9

CDR3: CASSRGSVAPWDTEAFF
DNA: TGTGCCAGTAGTAGGGGTTCCGTTGCCCCCTGGGACACTGAAGCTTTCTTT
J: TRBJ1-1
size: .
D: .
V: TRBV19

CDR3: CASTRRVMDGTNEQFF
DNA: TGTGCCAGCACCAGAAGAGTGATGGACGGGACCAATGAGCAGTTCTTC
J: TRBJ2-1
size: .
D: .
V: TRBV9

CDR3: CASSETPGLALYEQYF
DNA: TGTGCCAGCAGCGAGACACCGGGACTAGCTTTATACGAGCAGTACTTC
J: TRBJ2-7
size: once
D: TRBD2
V: TRBV9

CDR3: CASSLSGQGWEKLFF
DNA: TGTGCCAGCAGCTTGTCTGGACAGGGATGGGAAAAACTGTTTTTT
J: TRBJ1-4
size: .
D: TRBD1
V: TRBV7-9

CDR3: CASSLVTNTEAFF
DNA: TGCGCCAGCAGCCTCGTCACGAACACTGAAGCTTTCTTT
J: TRBJ1-1
size: .
D: .
V: TRBV4-1

CDR3: CASSPLGRGRGRNTEAFF
DNA: TGTGCCAGCTCACCACTAGGCAGGGGGCGAGGGAGAAACACTGAAGCTTTCTTT
J: TRBJ1-1
size: .
D: TRBD1
V: TRBV18

CDR3: CASSLSGVGNTEAFF
DNA: TGTGCCAGCAGTTTATCAGGGGTGGGAAACACTGAAGCTTTCTTT
J: TRBJ1-1
size: .
D: .
V: TRBV27

CDR3: CASSFSPVVHEQFF
DNA: TGTGCCAGCAGCTTTTCCCCGGTGGTCCATGAGCAGTTCTTC
J: TRBJ2-1
size: .
D: .
V: TRBV5-6

CDR3: CASSPGTSGEGDEQFF
DNA: TGTGCCAGCAGCCCCGGGACTAGCGGGGAGGGGGATGAGCAGTTCTTC
J: TRBJ2-1
size: .
D: TRBD2
V: TRBV11-1

CDR3: CASSLHSFRWDEQFF
DNA: TGTGCCAGCAGCTTACACAGTTTTAGATGGGATGAGCAGTTCTTC
J: TRBJ2-1
size: .
D: .
V: TRBV11-2

CDR3: CASRKGAPVYGYTF
DNA: TGTGCCAGCAGAAAGGGGGCCCCTGTCTATGGCTACACCTTC
J: TRBJ1-2
size: .
D: TRBD1
V: TRBV6-5

CDR3: CASGRAVYEQYF
DNA: TGTGCCAGCGGCAGGGCAGTCTACGAGCAGTACTTC
J: TRBJ2-7
size: .
D: .
V: TRBV27

CDR3: CASRPGGYYGYTF
DNA: TGTGCCAGCCGCCCCGGCGGGTACTATGGCTACACCTTC
J: TRBJ1-2
size: .
D: .
V: TRBV19

CDR3: CASSSTGVTEAFF
DNA: TGTGCCAGCAGCTCGACAGGGGTCACTGAAGCTTTCTTT
J: TRBJ1-1
size: .
D: TRBD1
V: TRBV5-6

CDR3: CASNRADLSTDTQYF
DNA: TGTGCCAGCAATAGGGCGGACCTTAGCACAGATACGCAGTATTTT
J: TRBJ2-3
size: .
D: .
V: TRBV9

CDR3: CSAREGSGYTF
DNA: TGCAGTGCTAGAGAAGGGTCTGGCTACACCTTC
J: TRBJ1-2
size: .
D: .
V: TRBV20-1